This T cell receptor (beta chain) was retrieved from a study of CD8+ T cells in alopecia areata. RNA was extracted and reverse transcribed into cDNA as the sequencing template. Here immunoSEQ multiplex PCR was the method, and the copy in TCRdb shows in-frame clones only, minus some. Of a few hundred thousand clones in the sample, around 57% were seen once. There are a few counts of this clone. Antigen: not known. Germline loops: CDR1 LNHDA, CDR2 SQIVND (reference sequence). V was pared by 4 bases and J by 0 bases, with 12 bases between. The CDR3 length is 15 residues. The treatment here: oral pan-JAK inhibitor, 5-10 mg twice daily. Study findings and constraints: Scalp and blood retained many expanded lesional clones during tofacitinib. Significant decreases in scalp clonality and expanded CD8+ clones followed tofacitinib treatment. Normal scalp had lower clonality than lesional scalp, with alopecia totalis/universalis lesions showing this most strongly.

Sequences were derived from CD4+ T cells sorted from blood, sampled at week 4, from a patient treated with tofacitinib. The chain carries TRBV19 and TRBJ1-2; TRBD1 is a possible D gene (5 bases). The receptor was derived from a human donor with alopecia areata. CDR3 amino acids: CASSTRDGANYGYTF. The CDR3 DNA follows: TGTGCCAGTAGTACCCGGGACGGTGCTAACTATGGCTACACCTTC.